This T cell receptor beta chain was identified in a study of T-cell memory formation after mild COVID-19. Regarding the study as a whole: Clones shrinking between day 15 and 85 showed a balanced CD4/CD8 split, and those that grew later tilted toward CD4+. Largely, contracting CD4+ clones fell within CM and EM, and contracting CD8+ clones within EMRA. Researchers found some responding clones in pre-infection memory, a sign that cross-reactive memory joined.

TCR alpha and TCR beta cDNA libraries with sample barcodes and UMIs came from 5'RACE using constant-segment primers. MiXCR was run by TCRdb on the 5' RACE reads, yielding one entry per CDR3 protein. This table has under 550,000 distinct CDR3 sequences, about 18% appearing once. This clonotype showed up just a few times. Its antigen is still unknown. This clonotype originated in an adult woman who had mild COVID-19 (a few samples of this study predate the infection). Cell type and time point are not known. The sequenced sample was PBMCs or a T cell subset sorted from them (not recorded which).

The CDR3 coding sequence is TGTGCCAGCAGCCCCCGCGGGGTGGTATCCACAGATACGCAGTATTTT. This sequence encodes CASSPRGVVSTDTQYF. The chain links TRBV3-1 to TRBJ2-3, with a possible D match to TRBD2 (6 bases). V dropped 4 bases and J dropped 2 bases, with 16 bases sitting between them. The length of the CDR3 is 16 residues. The germline CDR1 and CDR2 sequences are LGHDT and YNNKEL (reference sequence).